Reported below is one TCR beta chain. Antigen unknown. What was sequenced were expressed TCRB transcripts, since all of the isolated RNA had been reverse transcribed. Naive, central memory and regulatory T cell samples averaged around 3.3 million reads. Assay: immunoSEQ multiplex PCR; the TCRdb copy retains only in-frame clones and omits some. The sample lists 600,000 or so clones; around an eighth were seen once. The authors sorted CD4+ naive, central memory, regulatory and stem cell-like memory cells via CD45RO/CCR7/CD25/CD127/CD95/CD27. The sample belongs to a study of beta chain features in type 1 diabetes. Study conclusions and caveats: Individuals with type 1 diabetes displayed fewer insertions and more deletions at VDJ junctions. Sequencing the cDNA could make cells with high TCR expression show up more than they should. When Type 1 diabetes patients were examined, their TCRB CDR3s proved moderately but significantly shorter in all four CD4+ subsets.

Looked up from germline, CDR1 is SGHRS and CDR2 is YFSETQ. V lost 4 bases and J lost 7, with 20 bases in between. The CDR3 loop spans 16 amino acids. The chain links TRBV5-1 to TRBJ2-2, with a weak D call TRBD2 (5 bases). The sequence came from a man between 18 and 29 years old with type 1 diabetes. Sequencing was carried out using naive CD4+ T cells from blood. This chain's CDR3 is CASSLRARVRDGELFF. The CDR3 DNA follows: TGCGCCAGCAGCCTGAGGGCGAGAGTAAGGGACGGGGAGCTGTTTTTT.